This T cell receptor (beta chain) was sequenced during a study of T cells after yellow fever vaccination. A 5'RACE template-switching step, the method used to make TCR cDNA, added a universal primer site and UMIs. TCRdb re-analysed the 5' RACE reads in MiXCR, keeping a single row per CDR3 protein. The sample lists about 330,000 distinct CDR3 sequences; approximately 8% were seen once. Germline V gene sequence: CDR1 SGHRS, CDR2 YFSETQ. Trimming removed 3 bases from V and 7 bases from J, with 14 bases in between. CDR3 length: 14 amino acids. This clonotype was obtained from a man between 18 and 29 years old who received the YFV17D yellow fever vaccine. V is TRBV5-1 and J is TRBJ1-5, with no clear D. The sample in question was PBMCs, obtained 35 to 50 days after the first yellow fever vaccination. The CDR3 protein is CASSSYSGGQPQHF. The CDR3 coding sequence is TGCGCCAGCAGCTCGTATTCGGGCGGACAGCCCCAGCATTTT.